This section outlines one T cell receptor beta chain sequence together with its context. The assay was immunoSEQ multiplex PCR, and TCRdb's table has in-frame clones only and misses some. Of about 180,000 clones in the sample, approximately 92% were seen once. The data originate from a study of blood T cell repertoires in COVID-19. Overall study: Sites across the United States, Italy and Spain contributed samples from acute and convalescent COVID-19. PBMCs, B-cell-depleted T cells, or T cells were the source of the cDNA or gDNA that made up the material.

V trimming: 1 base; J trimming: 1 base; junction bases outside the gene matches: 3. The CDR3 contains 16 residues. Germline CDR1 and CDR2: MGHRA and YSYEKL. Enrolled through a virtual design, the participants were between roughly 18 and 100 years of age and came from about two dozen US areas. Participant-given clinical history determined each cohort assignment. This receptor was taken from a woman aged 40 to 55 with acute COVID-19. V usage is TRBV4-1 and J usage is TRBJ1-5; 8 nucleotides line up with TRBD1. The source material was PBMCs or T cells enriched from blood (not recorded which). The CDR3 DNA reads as TGCGCCAGCAGCCAAGGAGACAGGGGCAGCAATCAGCCCCAGCATTTT. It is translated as CASSQGDRGSNQPQHF.